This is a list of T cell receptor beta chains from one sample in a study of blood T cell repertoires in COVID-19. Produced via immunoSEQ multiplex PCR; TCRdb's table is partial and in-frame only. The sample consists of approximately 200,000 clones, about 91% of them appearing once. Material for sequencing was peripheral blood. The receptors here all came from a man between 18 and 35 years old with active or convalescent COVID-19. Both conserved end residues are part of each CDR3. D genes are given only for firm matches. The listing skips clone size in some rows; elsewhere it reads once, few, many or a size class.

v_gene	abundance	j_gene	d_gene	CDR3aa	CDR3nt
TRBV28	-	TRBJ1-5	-	CASSPGNNQPQHF	TGTGCCAGCAGCCCAGGAAACAATCAGCCCCAGCATTTT
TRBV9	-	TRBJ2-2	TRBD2	CASSTGTSGRSRNTGELFF	TGTGCCAGCAGCACTGGGACTAGCGGGAGATCTCGAAACACCGGGGAGCTGTTTTTT
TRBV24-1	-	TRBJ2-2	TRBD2	CATSTGTSGTSNTGELFF	TGTGCCACCAGCACCGGGACTAGCGGGACCTCAAACACCGGGGAGCTGTTTTTT
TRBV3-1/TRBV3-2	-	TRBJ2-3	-	CASSQGNRGTDTQYF	TGTGCCAGCAGCCAAGGGAACAGGGGCACAGATACGCAGTATTTT
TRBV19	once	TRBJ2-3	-	CASSPVGGDTQYF	TGTGCCAGTAGCCCGGTAGGGGGAGATACGCAGTATTTT
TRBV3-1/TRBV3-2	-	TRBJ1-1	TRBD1	CASSFQGAHTEAFF	TGTGCCAGCAGCTTCCAGGGGGCGCACACTGAAGCTTTCTTT
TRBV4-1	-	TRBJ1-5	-	CASSHPPDRSYSNQPQHF	TGCGCCAGCAGCCACCCACCAGACAGGTCTTATAGCAATCAGCCCCAGCATTTT
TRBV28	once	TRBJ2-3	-	CASSPPGDTQYF	TGTGCCAGCAGCCCACCAGGGGATACGCAGTATTTT
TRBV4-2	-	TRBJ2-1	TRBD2	CASSQGVGWTSSYNEQFF	TGTGCCAGCAGCCAAGGGGTTGGGTGGACTAGCTCCTACAATGAGCAGTTCTTC
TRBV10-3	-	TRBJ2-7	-	CAISGDRGGGYEQYF	TGTGCCATCAGTGGGGACCGAGGGGGGGGCTACGAGCAGTACTTC
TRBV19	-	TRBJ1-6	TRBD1	CASSAQTGDGSPLHF	TGTGCCAGTAGTGCCCAAACAGGGGACGGTTCACCCCTCCACTTT
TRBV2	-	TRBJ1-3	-	CATRAGPGNTIYF	TGTGCCACCAGGGCGGGACCTGGAAACACCATATATTTT
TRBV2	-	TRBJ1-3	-	CASSEAPGRFSGNTIYF	TGTGCCAGCAGTGAAGCCCCAGGGCGATTCTCTGGAAACACCATATATTTT
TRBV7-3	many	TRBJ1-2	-	CASSLTQGNGYTF	TGTGCCAGCAGCTTAACTCAGGGTAATGGCTACACCTTC
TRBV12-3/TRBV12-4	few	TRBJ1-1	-	CASSLLRTEAFF	TGTGCCAGCAGTTTGTTGCGCACTGAAGCTTTCTTT
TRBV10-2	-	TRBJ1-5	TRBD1	CASSVTGDRPQHF	TGCGCCAGCAGTGTGACAGGGGATCGGCCCCAGCATTTT
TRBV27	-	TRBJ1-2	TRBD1	CASRAGQPYGYTF	TGTGCCAGCAGGGCGGGACAGCCCTATGGCTACACCTTC
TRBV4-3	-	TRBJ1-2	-	CASSQDRNYGYTF	TGCGCCAGCAGCCAAGACAGGAACTATGGCTACACCTTC
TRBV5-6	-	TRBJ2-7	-	CASSWRGTGVSYEQYF	TGTGCCAGCAGCTGGAGGGGCACAGGGGTCTCCTACGAGCAGTACTTC
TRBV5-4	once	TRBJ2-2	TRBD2	CASSQVSGRVGGELFF	TGTGCCAGCAGCCAAGTTAGCGGGAGGGTAGGCGGGGAGCTGTTTTTT
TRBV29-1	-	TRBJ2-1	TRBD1	CSVSGTGERQFF	TGCAGCGTGTCCGGGACAGGGGAGAGGCAGTTCTTC
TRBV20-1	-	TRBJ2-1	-	CSVRDNEQFF	TGCAGTGTACGCGACAATGAGCAGTTCTTC
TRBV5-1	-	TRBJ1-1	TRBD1	CASSLAGLRDRDRCFF	TGCGCCAGCAGCTTGGCTGGCCTTCGGGACAGGGATCGGTGTTTCTTT
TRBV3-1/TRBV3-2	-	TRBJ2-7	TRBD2	CASSPGLAYYEQYF	TGTGCCAGCAGCCCGGGACTAGCTTACTACGAGCAGTACTTC
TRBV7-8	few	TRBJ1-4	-	CASSLALGRGAEKLFF	TGTGCCAGCAGCTTAGCCCTAGGCAGGGGCGCTGAAAAACTGTTTTTT
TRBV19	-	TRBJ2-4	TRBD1	CASSPGQGMAKNIQYF	TGTGCCAGTAGTCCCGGACAGGGGATGGCCAAAAACATTCAGTACTTC
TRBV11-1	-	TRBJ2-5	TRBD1	CATEGQGKETQYF	TGTGCCACCGAGGGACAGGGTAAAGAGACCCAGTACTTC
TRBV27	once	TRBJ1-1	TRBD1	CASSLGRGHTEAFF	TGTGCCAGCAGTTTAGGCAGGGGGCACACTGAAGCTTTCTTT
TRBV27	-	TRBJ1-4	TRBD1	CASSARTGGGGEKLFF	TGTGCCAGCAGTGCCCGGACAGGGGGCGGTGGTGAAAAACTGTTTTTT
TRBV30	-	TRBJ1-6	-	CAWTGGNNSPLHF	TGTGCCTGGACGGGGGGGAATAATTCACCCCTCCACTTT
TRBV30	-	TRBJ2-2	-	CAWTPGLAGELFF	TGTGCCTGGACTCCGGGGTTGGCCGGGGAGCTGTTTTTT
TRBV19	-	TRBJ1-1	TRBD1	CASRRFRGQLNTEAFF	TGTGCCAGTAGAAGGTTTCGGGGACAGCTGAACACTGAAGCTTTCTTT
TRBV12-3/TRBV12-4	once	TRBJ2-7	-	CASSLGQGEQYF	TGTGCCAGCAGTTTAGGGCAGGGCGAGCAGTACTTC
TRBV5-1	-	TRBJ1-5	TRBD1	CASSSGQGQQPQHF	TGCGCCAGCAGCTCGGGACAGGGCCAGCAGCCCCAGCATTTT
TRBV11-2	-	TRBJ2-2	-	CASSLRGSTGELFF	TGTGCCAGCAGCTTAAGGGGGAGCACCGGGGAGCTGTTTTTT
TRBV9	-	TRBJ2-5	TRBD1	CASSVPTGGRETQYF	TGTGCCAGCAGCGTTCCCACAGGGGGCCGAGAGACCCAGTACTTC
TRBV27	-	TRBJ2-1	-	CASSLVGGPYNEQFF	TGTGCCAGCAGTTTAGTGGGGGGGCCCTACAATGAGCAGTTCTTC
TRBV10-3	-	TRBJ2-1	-	CAISERATTPNEQFF	TGTGCCATCAGTGAGAGAGCGACCACCCCCAATGAGCAGTTCTTC
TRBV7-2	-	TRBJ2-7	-	CASSSLPQDSSYEQYF	TGTGCCAGCAGCTCCCTCCCTCAGGACAGCTCCTACGAGCAGTACTTC
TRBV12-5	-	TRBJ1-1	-	CASGLVAGGQRTEAFF	TGTGCTAGTGGTTTGGTAGCGGGGGGGCAGCGGACTGAAGCTTTCTTT
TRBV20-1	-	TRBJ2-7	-	CSASGRDYEQYF	TGCAGTGCTAGTGGCAGGGACTACGAGCAGTACTTC
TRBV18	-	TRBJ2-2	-	CASSPSLTGELFF	TGTGCCAGCTCACCATCGTTAACCGGGGAGCTGTTTTTT
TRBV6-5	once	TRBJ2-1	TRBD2	CASSSGTSSYNEQFF	TGTGCCAGCAGTTCTGGGACTAGCAGCTACAATGAGCAGTTCTTC
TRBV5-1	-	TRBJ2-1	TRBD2	CASSGSGSRNNEQFF	TGCGCCAGCAGCGGTAGCGGGAGTAGAAACAATGAGCAGTTCTTC
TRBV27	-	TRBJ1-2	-	CASSLGGLNGYTF	TGTGCCAGCAGTTTAGGAGGGCTAAATGGCTACACCTTC
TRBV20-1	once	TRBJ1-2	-	CSASSTMGAQIYGYTF	TGCAGTGCTAGTTCCACGATGGGGGCTCAGATTTATGGCTACACCTTC
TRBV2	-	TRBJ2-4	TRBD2	CASSSGKAGLDIQYF	TGTGCCAGCAGTTCCGGGAAAGCGGGGCTTGACATTCAGTACTTC